Reported below is one TCR beta chain. Antigen unknown. The sample comes from a study of post-analysis software for immune sequencing data. This CDR3 contains 15 residues. Per the germline V gene, CDR1 is SGHTA and CDR2 is FQGNSA. V was pared by 6 bases and J by 4 bases, with 16 bases between. TCR beta libraries were prepared from cDNA with unique molecular identifiers. Via MiXCR, TCRdb re-called the PCR reads, giving one row per CDR3 protein. The data hold fewer than 550,000 distinct CDR3 sequences, with approximately 31% observed a single time. Study outcomes and limitations: Controls showed lower frequencies than patients for a handful of TRBV segments, and TRBV5-6, TRBV5-1 and TRBV20-1 were among these. Same-batch preparations were strongly co-clustered by F measure.

The sequence was obtained from a girl between 2 and 17 years old with multiple sclerosis. Sequenced: blood. The chain links TRBV7-2 to TRBJ2-1; tentatively, D is TRBD2 (6 bases). The CDR3 here is CASRLSGDFYNEQFF. The CDR3 bases are TGTGCCAGCAGGCTTTCTGGGGACTTTTACAATGAGCAGTTCTTC.